What follows are 29 T cell receptor beta chains derived from one specimen sequenced in a study of blood T cell repertoires in COVID-19 (dated by TCRdb to about 2020). Library preparation employed the immunoSEQ multiplex PCR assay. TCRdb obtained this table from immuneACCESS and retained in-frame rearrangements with V and J assigned. These tables miss some clones; where compared with another copy, unresolved V genes account for less than half of the shortfall, and the remainder is unexplained. For this sample there are a few hundred thousand clones; 80% to 90% appear just once. About 4.2% of the sample lies in the top ten. The sequenced sample consisted of PBMCs or T cells enriched from blood (not recorded which). These receptors originate from a middle-aged woman with acute COVID-19.

The rearrangement links TRBV19 to TRBJ2-7; the D gene is possibly TRBD1 (5 bases). V lost 1 base and J lost 1, with 11 bases in between. The germline CDR1 and CDR2 sequences are LNHDA and SQIVND (reference sequence). The length of the CDR3 is 15 residues. This chain's CDR3 is CASSIVGQLSYEQYF. CDR3 nucleotide sequence: TGTGCCAGTAGTATAGTGGGGCAGCTTTCCTACGAGCAGTACTTC.

The CDR3 spells CASSGAGNTIYF. Here the CDR3 DNA reads TGTGCCAGCAGTGGGGCAGGAAACACCATATATTTT. The rearrangement uses TRBV2 and TRBJ1-3, with D uncertain. The CDR3 is 12 residues long. The V end lost 4 bases, the J end lost 4 bases, and 5 bases lay between the germline ends. The germline CDR1 and CDR2 sequences are SNHLY and FYNNEI. Complete variable domain (other parts from reference TRBV2 and TRBJ1-3): EPEVTQTPSHQVTQMGQEVILRCVPISNHLYFYWYRQILGQKVEFLVSFYNNEISEKSEIFDDQFSVERPDGSNFTLKIRSTKLEDSAMYFCASSGAGNTIYFGEGSWLTVV.

On this clone: Other DNA variants within this sample encode the same CDR3. V and J are TRBV5-6 and TRBJ2-7; D is undetermined. Per the germline V gene, CDR1 is SGHDT and CDR2 is YYEEEE. The CDR3 loop spans 11 amino acids. V lost 3 bases, J lost 3 bases, and 4 bases lay in between. CDR3 DNA: TGTGCCAGCAGCTCTAGCTACGAGCAGTACTTC. Translated: CASSSSYEQYF.

The V and J genes are TRBV5-1 and TRBJ1-1; 7 positions match TRBD1. Germline loops: CDR1 SGHRS, CDR2 YFSETQ. The trim removed 4 bases at V and 0 bases at J, leaving 3 bases unmatched. There are 14 residues in the CDR3. The CDR3 loop reads CASSMGQMNTEAFF. CDR3 bases: TGCGCCAGCAGCATGGGACAGATGAACACTGAAGCTTTCTTT.

The chain employs TRBV10-3 and TRBJ2-5, with 7 bases aligning to TRBD1. The J segment lost 5 bases and the V segment lost 6 bases, leaving 9 bases of the junction unmatched. This CDR3 has 14 residues. CDR1 is ENHRY and CDR2 is SYGVKD in the germline V gene. This chain's CDR3 is CAISSGTETETQYF. The DNA of the CDR3 is TGTGCCATCAGCTCCGGGACAGAGACCGAGACCCAGTACTTC.

This clone was counted a few times. The V call is TRBV15, the J call TRBJ1-5; D is ambiguous. The germline V gene encodes CDR1 LNHNV and CDR2 YYDKDF (reference sequence). The CDR3 loop spans 15 amino acids. Between the trimmed V and J ends, which lost 0 bases and 3 bases, there was a span of 9 bases. CDR3 in amino acids: CATSRDSIPNQPQHF. CDR3 bases: TGTGCCACCAGCAGAGATTCAATCCCCAATCAGCCCCAGCATTTT.

The chain couples TRBV15 to TRBJ1-2; D not certain. Trimming took off 0 bases at V and 4 bases at J, with 18 bases between the two ends. The CDR3 is made up of 17 amino acids. The germline gives CDR1 LNHNV, CDR2 YYDKDF (reference sequence). The CDR3 is CATSRDPTQGRIYGYTF. DNA of the CDR3: TGTGCCACCAGCAGAGACCCAACGCAAGGCAGGATCTATGGCTACACCTTC.

The CDR3 protein is CASSLGTGGGETQYF. CDR3 coding DNA: TGCGCCAGCAGCTTGGGGACAGGGGGCGGAGAGACCCAGTACTTC. The J gene is TRBJ2-5, the V gene TRBV5-1; TRBD1 agrees at 11 bases. V gave up 0 bases and J gave up 4 bases; unmatched junction bases: 2. This CDR3 region has 15 residues. CDR1 is SGHRS and CDR2 is YFSETQ in the germline V gene.

The V and J genes are TRBV2 and TRBJ2-5; 10 nucleotides line up with TRBD2. V trimming: 4 bases; J trimming: 2 bases; junction bases outside the gene matches: 4. This CDR3 is 15 amino acids long. The germline V gene encodes CDR1 SNHLY and CDR2 FYNNEI. DNA of the CDR3: TGTGCCAGCAGTGCACAGACTAGCGGGCAAGAGACCCAGTACTTC. This codes for CASSAQTSGQETQYF.

About this clone itself: Other DNA sequences in the sample encode the same CDR3. The chain carries TRBV6-5 and TRBJ2-7; 9 bases line up with TRBD1. V was pared by 6 bases and J by 3 bases, with 6 bases of the junction left unmatched. There are 14 residues in the CDR3. Germline-derived CDR1 and CDR2 are MNHEY and SVGAGI. CDR3 amino acids: CASSRGTGNYEQYF. Here the CDR3 DNA reads TGTGCCAGCAGCCGTGGGACAGGGAACTACGAGCAGTACTTC.

The chain recombines TRBV7-3 with TRBJ2-1; 7 bases are shared with TRBD1. Germline V CDR1 and CDR2: SGHTA, FQGTGA. Losses at the gene ends were 0 bases for V and 0 bases for J; bases not matched to a gene: 5. This CDR3 is 17 amino acids long. CDR3 region: CASSLTTGQFSYNEQFF. CDR3 DNA: TGTGCCAGCAGCTTAACGACAGGGCAGTTCTCCTACAATGAGCAGTTCTTC.

The rearrangement joins TRBV12-5 to TRBJ2-1; 8 nucleotides line up with TRBD2. The CDR3 runs to 15 residues. Per the germline V gene, CDR1 is LGHNT and CDR2 is FRNRAP. J lost 3 bases, V lost 4 bases, and 5 bases had no gene match. CDR3 DNA sequence: TGTGCTAGTGGTTCGCGGGAGGAGGTCTACAATGAGCAGTTCTTC. Translation gives CASGSREEVYNEQFF.

The rearrangement joins TRBV21-1 to TRBJ2-4; the D segment call TRBD2 is taken from the table without a DNA check. TRBV21-1 is reported as a pseudogene. This CDR3 has 15 amino acids. CDR3 sequence (DNA): TGTGCCAGCAGCGCCTGCGTGGTAGCCAAAAACATTCAGTACTTC. The encoded protein is CASSACVVAKNIQYF.

The chain links TRBV5-6 to TRBJ1-6; D is possibly TRBD1 (5 bases). The CDR3 has 16 amino acids. Trimming took off 2 bases at V and 5 bases at J, with 14 bases between the two ends. CDR1 is SGHDT, CDR2 YYEEEE, per germline. The CDR3 bases are TGTGCCAGCAGCTTTCGCGGGGGACGTGATAATTCACCCCTCCACTTT. This encodes CASSFRGGRDNSPLHF. Full variable domain (remainder filled in from reference TRBV5-6 and TRBJ1-6): DAGVTQSPTHLIKTRGQQVTLRCSPKSGHDTVSWYQQALGQGPQFIFQYYEEEERQRGNFPDRFSGHQFPNYSSELNVNALLLGDSALYLCASSFRGGRDNSPLHFGNGTRLTVT.

About this clone itself: This sample also contains other DNA sequences that code for the same CDR3. The rearrangement joins TRBV6-1 to TRBJ1-1, with a tentative D call TRBD1 (5 bases). Germline lookup yields CDR1 MNHNS and CDR2 SASEGT. This CDR3 comprises 13 residues. Trimming removed 2 bases at V and 1 base at J, with 5 bases between. CDR3 region: CASSETGNTEAFF. The CDR3 nucleotides read TGTGCCAGCAGTGAAACAGGGAACACTGAAGCTTTCTTT.

This chain connects TRBV28 to TRBJ1-3, with D possibly matching TRBD1 (5 bases). Trimming removed 3 bases at V and 2 bases at J, with 8 bases between. Germline CDR1 MDHEN, CDR2 SYDVKM. The CDR3 is 14 amino acids. The CDR3 loop is CASSLGGTGNTIYF. The CDR3 coding sequence is TGTGCCAGCAGTTTGGGGGGTACTGGAAACACCATATATTTT.

The V call is TRBV4-1, the J call TRBJ2-7; no definite D call. Germline V gives CDR1 MGHRA, CDR2 YSYEKL. V lost 6 bases to trimming and J lost 0 bases, with 9 bases between them. The CDR3 covers 13 residues. CDR3 bases: TGCGCCAGCAGTCATGACAACTCCTACGAGCAGTACTTC. Translated, it gives CASSHDNSYEQYF.

This chain connects TRBV9 to TRBJ2-5, with TRBD2 matching 7 bases. CDR1 SGDLS and CDR2 YYNGEE come from the germline V gene. Germline trimming cut 4 bases from V and 3 bases from J; bases unmatched to any gene: 15. The CDR3 is made up of 17 amino acids. CDR3 sequence reads: CASSRAQGGSFKETQYF. For the CDR3, the DNA is TGTGCCAGCAGCCGGGCTCAAGGCGGGAGTTTCAAAGAGACCCAGTACTTC.

This sequence joins TRBV5-3 and TRBJ2-7; 12 bases fit TRBD2. TRBV5-3 is given ORF status, its function remaining uncertain. This CDR3 spans 15 amino acids. J lost 3 bases, V lost 4 bases, and 5 bases had no gene match. This CDR3 reads CARSLRLAGVYEQYF. DNA for the CDR3: TGTGCCAGAAGCCTACGACTAGCGGGAGTCTACGAGCAGTACTTC.

This chain uses TRBV7-8 with TRBJ2-7, with TRBD2 matching over 7 bases. The CDR3 covers 19 residues. V lost 1 base to trimming and J lost 3 bases; unmatched junction nucleotides: 18. Per germline, CDR1 SGHVS and CDR2 FQNEAQ. The CDR3 is CASSLVAGRGEGNLYEQYF. Here the CDR3 DNA reads TGTGCCAGCAGCTTAGTAGCGGGCAGAGGGGAGGGGAACCTCTACGAGCAGTACTTC.

The chain carries TRBV19 and TRBJ2-2, with TRBD2 matching over 7 bases. After removal of 1 base from V and 6 bases from J, the junction contained 8 bases not matched to a gene. CDR3 length: 16 amino acids. The germline gives CDR1 LNHDA, CDR2 SQIVND (reference sequence). The CDR3 is CASSIGRDYNSGELFF. The CDR3, as DNA: TGTGCCAGTAGTATAGGGCGGGACTACAATTCCGGGGAGCTGTTTTTT.

This chain joins TRBV7-6 and TRBJ2-1, with TRBD2 matching over 11 bases. The CDR3 sequence is 16 residues long. Trimming removed 5 bases from V and 4 bases from J; junction bases left unmatched: 7. Germline V lookup: CDR1 SGHVS, CDR2 FNYEAQ. As DNA, the CDR3 is TGTGCCAGCAGCCGTGTAGCGGGGGGGCTATACAATGAGCAGTTCTTC. Encoded protein: CASSRVAGGLYNEQFF.

The chain links TRBV27 to TRBJ1-5, with TRBD1 matching 8 bases. V shed 1 base and J 3 bases; nucleotides not matched to a gene: 5. The CDR3 contains 16 residues. Per germline, CDR1 MNHEY and CDR2 SMNVEV (reference sequence). This CDR3 is CASSLYGQGINQPQHF. DNA for the CDR3: TGTGCCAGCAGTTTATATGGACAGGGTATCAATCAGCCCCAGCATTTT.

The table lists this clone with a count of one. This chain uses TRBV6-5 with TRBJ1-5; 8 bases map to TRBD1. CDR1 MNHEY and CDR2 SVGAGI come from the germline V gene. The length of the CDR3 is 15 residues. V gave up 4 bases and J gave up 2 bases; unmatched junction bases: 4. The CDR3, as DNA: TGTGCCAGCAGTTTGTACAGGGGGGGCAATCAGCCCCAGCATTTT. It yields the protein CASSLYRGGNQPQHF.

The chain employs TRBV18 and TRBJ2-3; D possibly corresponds to TRBD1 (5 bases). This CDR3 is 16 amino acids long. The germline V gene has CDR1 KGHSH and CDR2 LQKENI. V lost 0 bases and J 4 bases, leaving 14 bases between the germline ends. The CDR3 here is CASSPPSSGPSDTQYF. The CDR3 DNA reads TGTGCCAGCTCACCACCTTCTTCAGGGCCGTCAGATACGCAGTATTTT. The entire variable domain, with the rest obtained from reference TRBV18 and TRBJ2-3, is as follows: NAGVMQNPRHLVRRRGQEARLRCSPMKGHSHVYWYRQLPEEGLKFMVYLQKENIIDESGMPKERFSAEFPKEGPSILRIQQVVRGDSAAYFCASSPPSSGPSDTQYFGPGTRLTVL.

The J gene is TRBJ2-3, the V gene TRBV5-4, with D uncertain. Germline assignment: CDR1 SGHNT and CDR2 YYREEE (reference sequence). The CDR3 length is 13 residues. Trimming took 3 bases from V and 2 from J, leaving 7 bases between them. Here the CDR3 reads CASSSGITDTQYF. CDR3 sequence (DNA): TGTGCCAGCAGCTCAGGAATCACAGATACGCAGTATTTT.

This chain joins TRBV5-1 and TRBJ2-7; 9 bases match TRBD1. The length of the CDR3 is 15 residues. Germline CDR1 is SGHRS and CDR2 is YFSETQ. Trimming at V came to 4 bases and at J to 2 bases, leaving 7 bases not matched to a gene. CDR3 nucleotide sequence: TGCGCCAGCAGCCGAGAGACAGGGGGACCCTACGAGCAGTACTTC. Its protein is CASSRETGGPYEQYF.

This chain connects TRBV5-5 to TRBJ1-1; D is undetermined. This CDR3 region has 17 residues. The germline V gene encodes CDR1 SGHKS and CDR2 YYEKEE (reference sequence). V shed 0 bases and J shed 10 bases, with 25 bases lying between them. The CDR3 DNA sequence: TGTGCCAGCAGCTTGGCGGTAAACCAGGTTAGGTTTGGAGGAGCTTTCTTT. It codes for CASSLAVNQVRFGGAFF.

The chain joins TRBV15 to TRBJ2-5, with D possibly matching TRBD2 (6 bases). CDR1 is LNHNV, CDR2 YYDKDF, per germline (reference sequence). V dropped 4 bases and J dropped 3 bases, with 12 bases sitting between them. The CDR3 loop spans 14 amino acids. CDR3 in DNA: TGTGCCACCAGCATACAGACTAGAAAAGAGACCCAGTACTTC. Protein: CATSIQTRKETQYF.